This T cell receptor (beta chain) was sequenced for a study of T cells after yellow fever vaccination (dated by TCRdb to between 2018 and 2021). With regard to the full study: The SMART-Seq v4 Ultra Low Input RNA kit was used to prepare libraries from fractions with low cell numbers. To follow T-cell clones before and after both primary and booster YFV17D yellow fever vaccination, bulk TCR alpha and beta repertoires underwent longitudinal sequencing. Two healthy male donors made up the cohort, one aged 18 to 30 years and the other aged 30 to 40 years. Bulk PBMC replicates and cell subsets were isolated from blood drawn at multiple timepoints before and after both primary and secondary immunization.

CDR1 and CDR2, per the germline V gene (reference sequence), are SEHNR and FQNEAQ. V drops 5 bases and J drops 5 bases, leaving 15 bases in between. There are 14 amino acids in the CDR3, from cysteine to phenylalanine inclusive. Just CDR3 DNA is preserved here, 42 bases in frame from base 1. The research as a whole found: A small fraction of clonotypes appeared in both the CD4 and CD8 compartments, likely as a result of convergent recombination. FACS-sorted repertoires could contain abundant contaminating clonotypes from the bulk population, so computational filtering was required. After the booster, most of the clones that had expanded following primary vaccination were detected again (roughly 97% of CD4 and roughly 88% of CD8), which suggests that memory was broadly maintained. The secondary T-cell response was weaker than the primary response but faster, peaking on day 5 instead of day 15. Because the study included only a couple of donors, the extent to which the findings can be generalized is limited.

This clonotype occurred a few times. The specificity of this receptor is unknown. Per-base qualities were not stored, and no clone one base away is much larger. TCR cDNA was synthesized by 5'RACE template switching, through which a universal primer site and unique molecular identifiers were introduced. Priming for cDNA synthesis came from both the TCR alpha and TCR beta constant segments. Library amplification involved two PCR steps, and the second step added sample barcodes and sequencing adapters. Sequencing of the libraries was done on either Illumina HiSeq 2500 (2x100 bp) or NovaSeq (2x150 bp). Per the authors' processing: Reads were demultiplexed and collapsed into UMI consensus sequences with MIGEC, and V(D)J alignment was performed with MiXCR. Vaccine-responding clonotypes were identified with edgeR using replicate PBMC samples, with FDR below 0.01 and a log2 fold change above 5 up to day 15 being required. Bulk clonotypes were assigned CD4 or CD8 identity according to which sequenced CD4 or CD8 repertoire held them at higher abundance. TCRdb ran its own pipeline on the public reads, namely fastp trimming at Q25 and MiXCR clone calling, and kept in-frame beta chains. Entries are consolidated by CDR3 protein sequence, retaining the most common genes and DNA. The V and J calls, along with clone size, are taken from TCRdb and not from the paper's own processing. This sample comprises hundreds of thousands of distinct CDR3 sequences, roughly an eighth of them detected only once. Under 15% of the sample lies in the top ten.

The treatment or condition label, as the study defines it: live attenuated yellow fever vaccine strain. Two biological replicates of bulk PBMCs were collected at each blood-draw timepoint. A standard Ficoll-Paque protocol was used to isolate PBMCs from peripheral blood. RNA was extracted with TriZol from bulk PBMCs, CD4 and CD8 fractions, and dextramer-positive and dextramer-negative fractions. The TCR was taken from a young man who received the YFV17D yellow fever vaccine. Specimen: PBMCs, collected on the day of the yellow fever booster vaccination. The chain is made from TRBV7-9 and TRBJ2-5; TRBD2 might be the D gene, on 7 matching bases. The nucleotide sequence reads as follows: TGTGCCAGCAGCCTGATCGGGGGGCGGGAGACCCAGTACTTC. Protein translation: CASSLIGGRETQYF.